This TCR beta chain was recovered during a study of radiation and T cells in renal cell carcinoma. Notes on the study in general: Baseline intratumoral clonotype presence is unknown without pretreatment biopsies. In blood, top tumor clones expanded by 2 weeks, shrinking by 4.

Germline V gives CDR1 ENHRY, CDR2 SYGVKD. The CDR3 runs to 15 residues. With V trimmed by 6 bases and J by 7 bases, 5 bases remained unmatched. Only a few counts were recorded for this clone. Its antigen remains unidentified. Time point here: blood 4 weeks post-SBRT, at nephrectomy. The treatment: 15 Gy SBRT to primary tumor, nephrectomy 4 weeks later. Nephrectomy followed 15 Gy stereotactic body radiation by 4 weeks. After SBRT, blood was collected at 2 and 4 weeks, plus baseline. TCRdb's copy holds only in-frame clones and misses some; the assay was immunoSEQ multiplex PCR. Of about 83,000 clones detected, 83% appear once; the ten largest clones hold 2% to 3%.

This clonotype was sampled from a woman aged 55 to 70 with renal cell carcinoma. The V call is TRBV10-3, the J call TRBJ1-6, with TRBD1 matching 11 bases. The sequencing here drew on blood, taken from a patient whose treatment included radiotherapy and nephrectomy. The CDR3 DNA is TGTGCCATCAGATCCGGGACAGGGGGGAATTCACCCCTCCACTTT. The encoded protein is CAIRSGTGGNSPLHF.